This T cell receptor (beta chain) was recovered during a study of OX40 agonist ivuxolimab in advanced cancers. Study as a whole: Three patients, one with hepatocellular carcinoma and two with cutaneous melanoma, responded partially. Study-wide points: The CD4+ and CD8+ T cells in the blood had expanded clonally by week 6 at 0.1 to 3.0 mg/kg.

Sampling of blood occurred at baseline, cycle 4 day 1, and cycle 7 day 1. TCRdb keeps only in-frame clones here, not all; method: immunoSEQ multiplex PCR. The table records around 31,000 clones, more than 70% of them present only once. This clone was recorded once. The antigen remains undetermined. This clonotype was obtained from an adult with an advanced solid tumor such as melanoma, head and neck, liver or kidney cancer. Sequenced material: CD4+ or CD8+ T cells sorted from blood, taken in a trial of the OX40 agonist ivuxolimab.

CDR3 nucleotide sequence: TGTGCCAGCAGTTACATGGGACTAGTGTACAATGAGCAGTTCTTC. It translates to CASSYMGLVYNEQFF. This sequence joins TRBV6-5 and TRBJ2-1; TRBD2 aligns across 8 bases. The CDR3 covers 15 residues. The junction had 4 bases not matched to a gene; V was cut back by 2 bases and J by 4 bases. The germline gives CDR1 MNHEY, CDR2 SVGAGI.